The present T cell receptor beta chain was sequenced within a study of blood T cell repertoires in COVID-19. Across the study: Samples taken during acute and convalescent COVID-19 were collected in the United States, Italy and Spain.

Repertoires were generated with immunoSEQ multiplex PCR, while TCRdb's copy carries only in-frame clones and drops some. The table includes more than 90,000 clones, around three quarters detected once. The CDR3 runs 16 residues. CDR1 is SGHRS and CDR2 is YFSETQ in the germline V gene. Trimming took 5 bases from V and 0 from J; bases not matched to a gene: 2. The TCR comes from an older man with acute or convalescent COVID-19. Sequencing input: peripheral blood. This sequence joins TRBV5-1 and TRBJ2-6; 10 nucleotides line up with TRBD2. The CDR3 loop reads CASRLAGHSGANVLTF. CDR3 nucleotides: TGCGCCAGCAGACTAGCGGGGCACTCTGGGGCCAACGTCCTGACTTTC.